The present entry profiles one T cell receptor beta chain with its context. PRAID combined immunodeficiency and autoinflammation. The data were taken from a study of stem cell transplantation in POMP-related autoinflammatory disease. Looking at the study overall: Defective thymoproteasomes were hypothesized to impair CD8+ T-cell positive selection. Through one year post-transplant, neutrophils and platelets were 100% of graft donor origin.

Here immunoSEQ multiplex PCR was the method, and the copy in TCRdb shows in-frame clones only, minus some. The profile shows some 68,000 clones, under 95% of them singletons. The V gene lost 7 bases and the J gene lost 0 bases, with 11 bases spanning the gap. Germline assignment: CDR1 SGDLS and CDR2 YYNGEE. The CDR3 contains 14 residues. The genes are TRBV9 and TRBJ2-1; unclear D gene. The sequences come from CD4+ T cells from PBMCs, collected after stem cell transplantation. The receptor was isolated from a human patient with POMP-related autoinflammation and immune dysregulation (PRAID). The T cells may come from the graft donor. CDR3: CASVDGSSYNEQFF. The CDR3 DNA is TGTGCCAGCGTTGACGGAAGCTCCTACAATGAGCAGTTCTTC.